This is a list of T cell receptor beta chains from one sample in a study of graft-versus-host responses after intestinal transplantation. The method was immunoSEQ multiplex PCR; TCRdb's version includes in-frame clones alone and lacks a portion of them. The sample has about 97,000 clones, over 75% seen once. Sample: PBMCs, taken about 440 days after intestinal transplant. These TCRs come from a human patient who received an intestinal transplant, so some T cells may come from the graft donor. CDR3s include the opening cysteine and the closing phenylalanine or tryptophan. The D gene is left open where the match is weak. The listing skips clone size in some rows; elsewhere it reads once, few, many or a size class.

len: 16; j_gene: TRBJ2-1; abundance: .; d_gene: .; v_gene: TRBV11-3; CDR3nt: TGTGCCAGCAGCTTATTCGGGTCGGGGGGCCGGGATGAGCAGTTCTTC; CDR3aa: CASSLFGSGGRDEQFF
len: 20; j_gene: TRBJ1-3; abundance: .; d_gene: .; v_gene: TRBV23-1; CDR3nt: TGCGCCAGCAGTCAATCGTTTCAGGATAACGATTGGAACTCTGGAAACACCATATATTTT; CDR3aa: CASSQSFQDNDWNSGNTIYF
len: 15; j_gene: TRBJ2-3; abundance: .; d_gene: TRBD2; v_gene: TRBV7-3; CDR3nt: TGTGCCAGCAGCCCGCGGGGAGGGAGGACAGATACGCAGTATTTT; CDR3aa: CASSPRGGRTDTQYF
len: 15; j_gene: TRBJ2-2; abundance: .; d_gene: TRBD1; v_gene: TRBV7-9; CDR3nt: TGTGCCAGCAGCAAAAACAGGGGGCTGGACGGGGAGCTGTTTTTT; CDR3aa: CASSKNRGLDGELFF
len: 13; j_gene: TRBJ2-5; abundance: .; d_gene: TRBD2; v_gene: TRBV5-1; CDR3nt: TGCGCCAGCAGCTGGCTAGCGGGGGAGACCCAGTACTTC; CDR3aa: CASSWLAGETQYF
len: 18; j_gene: TRBJ2-1; abundance: .; d_gene: TRBD2; v_gene: TRBV7-3; CDR3nt: TGTGCCAGCAGCCCCCGGACTAGCGGGGGACTACTTATCAATGAGCAGTTCTTC; CDR3aa: CASSPRTSGGLLINEQFF
len: 13; j_gene: TRBJ1-2; abundance: .; d_gene: TRBD1; v_gene: TRBV29-1; CDR3nt: TGCAGCGTTGAGACCGGGACAGATTATGGCTACACCTTC; CDR3aa: CSVETGTDYGYTF
len: 15; j_gene: TRBJ1-1; abundance: .; d_gene: TRBD1; v_gene: TRBV5-1; CDR3nt: TGCGCCAGCAGCGCATCCGGGACAGGGGACACTGAAGCTTTCTTT; CDR3aa: CASSASGTGDTEAFF
len: 16; j_gene: TRBJ2-1; abundance: once; d_gene: .; v_gene: TRBV7-3; CDR3nt: TGTGCCAGCAGCCTACGCACTGTTGGCTCCTACAATGAGCAGTTCTTC; CDR3aa: CASSLRTVGSYNEQFF
len: 13; j_gene: TRBJ2-7; abundance: .; d_gene: .; v_gene: TRBV19; CDR3nt: TGTGCCAGTAGTATCCCAGGATTAGGGGAGCAGTACTTC; CDR3aa: CASSIPGLGEQYF
len: 14; j_gene: TRBJ1-3; abundance: once; d_gene: .; v_gene: TRBV5-6; CDR3nt: TGTGCCAGCAGCTTGGCGGGGGGCGGAAACACCATATATTTT; CDR3aa: CASSLAGGGNTIYF
len: 14; j_gene: TRBJ1-6; abundance: .; d_gene: .; v_gene: TRBV7-9; CDR3nt: TGTGCCAGCAGCTCCCTCCCCTATAATTCACCCCTCCACTTT; CDR3aa: CASSSLPYNSPLHF
len: 17; j_gene: TRBJ2-6; abundance: .; d_gene: .; v_gene: TRBV19; CDR3nt: TGTGCCAGTAGTATCCAGGGTGAGGGCTCTGGGGCCAACGTCCTGACTTTC; CDR3aa: CASSIQGEGSGANVLTF
len: 13; j_gene: TRBJ1-5; abundance: .; d_gene: .; v_gene: TRBV6-6; CDR3nt: TGTGCCAGCAGCCTCGACAGCAATCAGCCCCAGCATTTT; CDR3aa: CASSLDSNQPQHF
len: 15; j_gene: TRBJ1-1; abundance: .; d_gene: .; v_gene: TRBV10-3; CDR3nt: TGTGCCATCAGCGTGACAGACACCCCGAACACTGAAGCTTTCTTT; CDR3aa: CAISVTDTPNTEAFF
len: 11; j_gene: TRBJ1-1; abundance: .; d_gene: .; v_gene: TRBV6-5; CDR3nt: TGTGCCAGCAGTTTCTTTGGTGAAGCTTTCTTT; CDR3aa: CASSFFGEAFF
len: 15; j_gene: TRBJ2-7; abundance: .; d_gene: .; v_gene: TRBV5-4; CDR3nt: TGTGCCAGCAGCTTGGCCAGGGGACTCCCCTACGAGCAGTACTTC; CDR3aa: CASSLARGLPYEQYF
len: 16; j_gene: TRBJ1-1; abundance: .; d_gene: TRBD1; v_gene: TRBV7-9; CDR3nt: TGTGCCAGCAGCCTAAGGGCGGGACAGGGGGCGACTGAAGCTTTCTTT; CDR3aa: CASSLRAGQGATEAFF
len: 12; j_gene: TRBJ2-7; abundance: .; d_gene: TRBD2; v_gene: TRBV10-1; CDR3nt: TGCGCCAGCAGGCGGGGGGCCTACGAGCAGTACTTC; CDR3aa: CASRRGAYEQYF
len: 13; j_gene: TRBJ1-5; abundance: once; d_gene: TRBD1; v_gene: TRBV12-5; CDR3nt: TGTGCTAGTGGTCCGGGGACAGCCCGGCCCCAGCATTTT; CDR3aa: CASGPGTARPQHF
len: 13; j_gene: TRBJ1-2; abundance: .; d_gene: TRBD1; v_gene: TRBV10-3; CDR3nt: TGTGCCACGCTGGACAGGTCCAACTATGGCTACACCTTC; CDR3aa: CATLDRSNYGYTF
len: 14; j_gene: TRBJ2-3; abundance: .; d_gene: TRBD2; v_gene: TRBV7-2; CDR3nt: TGTGCCAGCAGCCCGGGGCCGGGAGGAGATACGCAGTATTTT; CDR3aa: CASSPGPGGDTQYF
len: 15; j_gene: TRBJ2-2; abundance: few; d_gene: .; v_gene: TRBV7-6; CDR3nt: TGTGCCAGCGGACAGAAGGGACTAAACACCGGGGAGCTGTTTTTT; CDR3aa: CASGQKGLNTGELFF
len: 15; j_gene: TRBJ1-5; abundance: once; d_gene: .; v_gene: TRBV6-5; CDR3nt: TGTGCCAGCAGCGCTTACGACTATAGCAATCAGCCCCAGCATTTT; CDR3aa: CASSAYDYSNQPQHF
len: 12; j_gene: TRBJ2-1; abundance: .; d_gene: .; v_gene: TRBV10-3; CDR3nt: TGTGCCATCAGGGGGAAGGTGAATGAGCAGTTCTTC; CDR3aa: CAIRGKVNEQFF
len: 15; j_gene: TRBJ2-2; abundance: .; d_gene: .; v_gene: TRBV10-1; CDR3nt: TGCGCCAGCAGTGGATGGCAGGGACCCACCGGGGAGCTGTTTTTT; CDR3aa: CASSGWQGPTGELFF